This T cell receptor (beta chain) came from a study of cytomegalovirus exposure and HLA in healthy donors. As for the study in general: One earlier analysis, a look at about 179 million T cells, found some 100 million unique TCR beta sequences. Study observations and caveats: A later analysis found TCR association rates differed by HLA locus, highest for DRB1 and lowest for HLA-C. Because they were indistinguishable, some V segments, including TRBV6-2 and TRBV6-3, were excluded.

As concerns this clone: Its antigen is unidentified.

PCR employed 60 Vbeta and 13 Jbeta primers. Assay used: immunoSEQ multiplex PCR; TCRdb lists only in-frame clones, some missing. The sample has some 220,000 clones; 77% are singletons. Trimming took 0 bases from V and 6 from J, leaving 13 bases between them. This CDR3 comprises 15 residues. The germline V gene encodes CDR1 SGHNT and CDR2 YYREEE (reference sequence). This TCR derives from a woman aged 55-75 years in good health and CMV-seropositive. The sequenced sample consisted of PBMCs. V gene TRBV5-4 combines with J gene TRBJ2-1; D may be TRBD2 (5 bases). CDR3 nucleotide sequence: TGTGCCAGCAGCTTGGAGGACTCTCCGAGCAATGAGCAGTTCTTC. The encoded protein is CASSLEDSPSNEQFF.